This T cell receptor (beta chain) was captured in a study of response to subunit inactivated influenza vaccine. The ends lost 0 bases at V and 7 bases at J; junction bases unmatched: 11. The V gene's germline CDR1 is SGHRS and CDR2 YFSETQ. CDR3 length: 16 residues. MiXCR, run by TCRdb on the RT-PCR reads, gives a single entry per CDR3 protein. The data show 500,000 to 550,000 distinct CDR3 sequences, around 21% seen once. The data also belong to a second study, concerning T cells expressing NK-cell markers. From that paper: A 5'RACE template switching approach incorporating UMIs was used to make TCR beta cDNA. Researchers got TCR beta repertoires out of sorted CD3+CD56+NKG2C+, CD3+CD56+NKG2C- and CD3+CD56-NKG2C+ T cells. Only alpha-beta TCR T cells were sorted in several experiments, using an anti-gamma-delta TCR antibody. NKG2C+ dominant clonotypes from about 6 donors made up roughly 1.0-8% of CD8+ T cells. Once again these clonotypes came out on top in the CD3+CD56-NKG2C+ fraction of a handful of donors.

This TCR came from a man aged 50 to 60 who received an inactivated influenza vaccine. The rearrangement links TRBV5-1 to TRBJ1-2; 8 bases match TRBD1. The sample here was CD4+ T cells sorted from PBMCs, taken less than 13 days after vaccination. This CDR3 reads CASSLDFGQGASGYTF. The CDR3 DNA reads as TGCGCCAGCAGCTTGGATTTTGGGCAGGGGGCCTCTGGCTACACCTTC. Based on the CDR3 plus reference TRBV5-1 and TRBJ1-2, the full variable domain is KAGVTQTPRYLIKTRGQQVTLSCSPISGHRSVSWYQQTPGQGLQFLFEYFSETQRNKGNFPGRFSGRQFSNSRSEMNVSTLELGDSALYLCASSLDFGQGASGYTFGSGTRLTVV.